The 5 T cell receptor beta chains presented below share a single source sample, sequenced in a study of beta chain features in type 1 diabetes (dated by TCRdb to about 2018). Library construction relied on the immunoSEQ multiplex PCR assay. All of the isolated RNA was reverse transcribed with the High Capacity cDNA Reverse Transcription Kit, so expressed TCRB transcripts were sequenced. TCRdb's version of the immuneACCESS table is confined to in-frame rearrangements and falls short of the full clone set. An unresolved V gene accounts for under half of the shortfall where checked; the remainder is of unknown origin. The sample table lists around 400,000 clones, over 12% of them with a count of one. The ten largest clones capture approximately 0.02% of the sample. The sample was naive CD4+ T cells from blood. The label giving this sample's cell subset or site can be read as: true naive CD4+ T cells. The source is a woman younger than 35 in good health.

The rearrangement joins TRBV7-9 to TRBJ2-1, with TRBD1 matching 7 bases. The germline V gene has CDR1 SEHNR and CDR2 FQNEAQ (reference sequence). V shed 3 bases, J shed 10 bases, and the junction held 6 bases outside the gene matches. The CDR3 is made up of 13 amino acids. CDR3 sequence (DNA): TGTGCCAGCAGCTTTGGACAGGTTAGCGAGCAGTTCTTC. Its translation: CASSFGQVSEQFF.

This clone was seen more than once but under ten times. The chain recombines TRBV30 with TRBJ2-5; the D is unclear. V gave up 0 bases and J gave up 2 bases, with 7 bases separating them. Germline CDR1 GTSNPN, CDR2 SVGIG (reference sequence). CDR3 size: 13 residues. As DNA, the CDR3 is TGTGCCTGGAGTGTGAGCGTTCAAGAGACCCAGTACTTC. This sequence encodes CAWSVSVQETQYF.

The chain employs TRBV28 and TRBJ2-2; D might be TRBD2 (5 bases). The CDR3 sequence is 15 residues long. Trimming stripped 3 bases from V and 4 bases from J, with 12 bases between. Germline V gene lookup returns CDR1 MDHEN and CDR2 SYDVKM. DNA of the CDR3: TGTGCCAGCAGTTTTCCCGGCGGAGGCACCGGGGAGCTGTTTTTT. Translated, it gives CASSFPGGGTGELFF.

This sequence joins TRBV19 and TRBJ2-1, with 10 bases aligning to TRBD2. Germline V gene sequence: CDR1 LNHDA, CDR2 SQIVND (reference sequence). V gave up 7 bases and J gave up 6 bases; unmatched junction bases: 6. This CDR3 is built from 14 residues. The CDR3 region is CASTSSGSGNEQFF. In DNA, the CDR3 is TGTGCCAGTACCTCTAGCGGGAGTGGCAATGAGCAGTTCTTC.

This clone was seen a handful of times. The J gene is TRBJ1-2, the V gene TRBV29-1; 7 positions agree with TRBD1. CDR3 length: 13 amino acids. Per the germline V gene, CDR1 is SQVTM and CDR2 is ANQGSEA. Trimming took 6 bases from V and 5 from J; bases not matched to a gene: 9. The CDR3 DNA is TGCAGCGTCGCTACGGGACAGTCTTATGGCTACACCTTC. The encoded protein is CSVATGQSYGYTF.